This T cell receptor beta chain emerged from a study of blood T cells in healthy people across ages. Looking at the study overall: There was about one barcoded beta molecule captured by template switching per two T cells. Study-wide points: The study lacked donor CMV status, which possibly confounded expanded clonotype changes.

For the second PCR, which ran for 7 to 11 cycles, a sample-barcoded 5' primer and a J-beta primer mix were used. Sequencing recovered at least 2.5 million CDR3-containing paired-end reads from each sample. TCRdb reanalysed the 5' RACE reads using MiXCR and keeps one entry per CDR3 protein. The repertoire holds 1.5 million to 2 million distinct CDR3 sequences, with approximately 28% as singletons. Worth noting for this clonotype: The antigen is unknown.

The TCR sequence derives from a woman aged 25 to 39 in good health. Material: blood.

The CDR3 DNA sequence: TGCAGTGCTAGAGGGGACTCGGGACTGGGGCAGTATTTT. Amino acids: CSARGDSGLGQYF. The chain couples TRBV20-1 to TRBJ2-3; maybe TRBD2 (6 bases). Trimming stripped 1 base from V and 11 bases from J, with 16 bases between. The CDR3 consists of 13 residues. Germline V gene data show CDR1 as DFQATT and CDR2 as SNEGSKA (reference sequence).